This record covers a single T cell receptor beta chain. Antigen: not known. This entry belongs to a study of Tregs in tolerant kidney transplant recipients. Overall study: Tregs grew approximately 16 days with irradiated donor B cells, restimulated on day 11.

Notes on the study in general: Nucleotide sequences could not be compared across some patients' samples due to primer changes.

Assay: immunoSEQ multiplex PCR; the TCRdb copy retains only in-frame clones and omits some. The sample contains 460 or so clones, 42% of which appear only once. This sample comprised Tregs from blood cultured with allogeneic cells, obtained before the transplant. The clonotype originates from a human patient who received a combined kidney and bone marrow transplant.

CDR3: CSVDSGDFDGELFF. The CDR3 DNA follows: TGCAGCGTTGACTCAGGGGACTTTGACGGGGAGCTGTTTTTT. This sequence joins TRBV29-1 and TRBJ2-2; D is tentatively TRBD1 or TRBD2 (6 bases each). The germline V gene encodes CDR1 SQVTM and CDR2 ANQGSEA. This CDR3 region has 14 residues. V was clipped by 3 bases and J by 7 bases, with 15 bases between them.